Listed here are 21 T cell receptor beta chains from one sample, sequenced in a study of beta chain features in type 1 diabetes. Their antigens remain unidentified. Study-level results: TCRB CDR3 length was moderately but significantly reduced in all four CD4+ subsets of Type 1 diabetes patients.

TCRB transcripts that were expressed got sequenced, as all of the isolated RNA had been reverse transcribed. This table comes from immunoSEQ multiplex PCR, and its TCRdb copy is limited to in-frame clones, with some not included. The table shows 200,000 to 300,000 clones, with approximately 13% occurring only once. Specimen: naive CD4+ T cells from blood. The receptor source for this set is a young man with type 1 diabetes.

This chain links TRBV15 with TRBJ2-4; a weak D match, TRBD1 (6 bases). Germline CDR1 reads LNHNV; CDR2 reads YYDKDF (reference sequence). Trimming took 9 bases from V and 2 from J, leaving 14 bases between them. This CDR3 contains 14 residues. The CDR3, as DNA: TGTGCCACATCCACCGGGACAACCAAAAACATTCAGTACTTC. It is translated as CATSTGTTKNIQYF.

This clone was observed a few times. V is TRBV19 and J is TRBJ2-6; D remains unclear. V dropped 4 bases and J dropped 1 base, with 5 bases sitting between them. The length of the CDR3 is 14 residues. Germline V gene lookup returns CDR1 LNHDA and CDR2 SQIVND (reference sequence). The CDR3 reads CASSTRSGANVLTF. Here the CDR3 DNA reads TGTGCCAGTAGTACCAGATCTGGGGCCAACGTCCTGACTTTC. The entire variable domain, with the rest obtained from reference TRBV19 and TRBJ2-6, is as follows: DGGITQSPKYLFRKEGQNVTLSCEQNLNHDAMYWYRQDPGQGLRLIYYSQIVNDFQKGDIAEGYSVSREKKESFPLTVTSAQKNPTAFYLCASSTRSGANVLTFGAGSRLTVL.

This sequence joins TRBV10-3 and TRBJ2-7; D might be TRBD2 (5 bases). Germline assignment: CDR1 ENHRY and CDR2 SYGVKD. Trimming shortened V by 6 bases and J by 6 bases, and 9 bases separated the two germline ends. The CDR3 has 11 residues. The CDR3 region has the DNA TGTGCCATCAGGAGGGATGGCGAGCAGTACTTC. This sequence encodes CAIRRDGEQYF.

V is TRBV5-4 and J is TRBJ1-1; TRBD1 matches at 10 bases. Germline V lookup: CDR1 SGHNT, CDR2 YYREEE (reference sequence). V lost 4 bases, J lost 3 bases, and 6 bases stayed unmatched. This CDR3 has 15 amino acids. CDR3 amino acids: CASSTPGQGYTEAFF. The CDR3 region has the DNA TGTGCCAGCAGCACACCGGGACAGGGGTACACTGAAGCTTTCTTT.

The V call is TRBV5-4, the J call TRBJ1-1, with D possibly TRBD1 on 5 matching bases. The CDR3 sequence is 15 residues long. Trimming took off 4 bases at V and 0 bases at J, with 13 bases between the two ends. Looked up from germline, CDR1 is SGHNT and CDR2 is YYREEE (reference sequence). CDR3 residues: CASSPVGRMNTEAFF. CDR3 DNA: TGTGCCAGCAGCCCGGTGGGGCGGATGAACACTGAAGCTTTCTTT.

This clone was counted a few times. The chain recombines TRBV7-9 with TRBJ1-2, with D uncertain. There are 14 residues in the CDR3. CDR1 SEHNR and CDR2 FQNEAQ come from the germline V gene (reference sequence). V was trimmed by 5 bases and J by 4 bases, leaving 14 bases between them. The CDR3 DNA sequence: TGTGCCAGCAGCGGCCGGGAGACCTTCTATGGCTACACCTTC. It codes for CASSGRETFYGYTF.

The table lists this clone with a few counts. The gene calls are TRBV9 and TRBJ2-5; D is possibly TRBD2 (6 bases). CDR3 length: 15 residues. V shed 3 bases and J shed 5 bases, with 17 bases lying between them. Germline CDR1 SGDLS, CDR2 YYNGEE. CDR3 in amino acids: CASSAEGLSGETQYF. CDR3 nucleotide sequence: TGTGCCAGCAGCGCGGAGGGGCTCTCGGGTGAGACCCAGTACTTC.

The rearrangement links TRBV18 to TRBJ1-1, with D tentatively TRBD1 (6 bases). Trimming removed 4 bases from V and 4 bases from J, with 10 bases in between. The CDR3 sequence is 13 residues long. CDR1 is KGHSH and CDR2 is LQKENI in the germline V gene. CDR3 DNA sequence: TGTGCCAGCTCACAGGACAGCCTCACTGAAGCTTTCTTT. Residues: CASSQDSLTEAFF.

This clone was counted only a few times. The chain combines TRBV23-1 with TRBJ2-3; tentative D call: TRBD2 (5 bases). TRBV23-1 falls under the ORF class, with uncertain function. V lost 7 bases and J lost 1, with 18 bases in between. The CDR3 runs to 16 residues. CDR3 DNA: TGCGCCAGCACCCTCAATCTACAGCGGCGCACAGATACGCAGTATTTT. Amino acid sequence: CASTLNLQRRTDTQYF.

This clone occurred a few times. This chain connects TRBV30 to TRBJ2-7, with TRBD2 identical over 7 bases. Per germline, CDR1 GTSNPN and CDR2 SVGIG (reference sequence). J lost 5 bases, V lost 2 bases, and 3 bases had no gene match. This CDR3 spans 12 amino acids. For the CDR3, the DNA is TGTGCCTGGAGTCTTGGGGGGGACGAGCAGTACTTC. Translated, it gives CAWSLGGDEQYF.

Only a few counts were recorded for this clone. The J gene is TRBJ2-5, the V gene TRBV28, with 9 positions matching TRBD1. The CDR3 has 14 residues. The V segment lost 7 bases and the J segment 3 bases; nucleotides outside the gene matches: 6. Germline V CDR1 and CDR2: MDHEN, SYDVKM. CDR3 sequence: CASTTGTGKETQYF. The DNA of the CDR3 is TGTGCCAGCACAACCGGGACAGGGAAAGAGACCCAGTACTTC.

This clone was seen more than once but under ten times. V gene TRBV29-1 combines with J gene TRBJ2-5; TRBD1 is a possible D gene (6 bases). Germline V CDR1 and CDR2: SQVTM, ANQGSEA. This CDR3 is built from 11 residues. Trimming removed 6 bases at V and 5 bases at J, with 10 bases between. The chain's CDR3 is CSVQGAETQYF. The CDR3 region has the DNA TGCAGCGTACAGGGTGCGGAGACCCAGTACTTC.

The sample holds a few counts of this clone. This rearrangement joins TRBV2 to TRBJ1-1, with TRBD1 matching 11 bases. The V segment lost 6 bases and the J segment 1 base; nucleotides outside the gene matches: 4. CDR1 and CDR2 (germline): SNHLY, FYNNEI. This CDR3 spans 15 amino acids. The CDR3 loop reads CASSGQGAPNTEAFF. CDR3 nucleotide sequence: TGTGCCAGCAGCGGACAGGGGGCCCCGAACACTGAAGCTTTCTTT.

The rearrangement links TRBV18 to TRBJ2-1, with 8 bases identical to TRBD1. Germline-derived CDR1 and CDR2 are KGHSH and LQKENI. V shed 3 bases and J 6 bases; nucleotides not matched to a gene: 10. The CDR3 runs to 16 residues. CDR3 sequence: CASSPGQDFHFNEQFF. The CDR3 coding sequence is TGTGCCAGCTCACCGGGACAGGACTTCCATTTCAATGAGCAGTTCTTC. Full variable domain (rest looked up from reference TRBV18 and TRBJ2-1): NAGVMQNPRHLVRRRGQEARLRCSPMKGHSHVYWYRQLPEEGLKFMVYLQKENIIDESGMPKERFSAEFPKEGPSILRIQQVVRGDSAAYFCASSPGQDFHFNEQFFGPGTRLTVL.

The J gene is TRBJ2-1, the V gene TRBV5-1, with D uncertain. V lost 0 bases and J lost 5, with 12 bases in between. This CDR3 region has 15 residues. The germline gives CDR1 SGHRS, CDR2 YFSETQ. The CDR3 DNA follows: TGCGCCAGCAGCTTGGGGTGGGCAGGTGACAATGAGCAGTTCTTC. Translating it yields CASSLGWAGDNEQFF.

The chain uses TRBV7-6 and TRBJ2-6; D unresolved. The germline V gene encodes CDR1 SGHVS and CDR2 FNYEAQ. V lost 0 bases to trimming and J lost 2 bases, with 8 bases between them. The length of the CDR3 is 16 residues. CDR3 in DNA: TGTGCCAGCAGCTTAGCGCGAGGAACTGGGGCCAACGTCCTGACTTTC. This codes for CASSLARGTGANVLTF.

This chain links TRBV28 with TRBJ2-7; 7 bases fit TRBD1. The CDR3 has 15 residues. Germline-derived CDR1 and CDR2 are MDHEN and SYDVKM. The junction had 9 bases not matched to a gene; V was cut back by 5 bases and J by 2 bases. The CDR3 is CASSRPGQGAYEQYF. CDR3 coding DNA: TGTGCCAGCAGTCGCCCCGGGCAGGGGGCCTACGAGCAGTACTTC. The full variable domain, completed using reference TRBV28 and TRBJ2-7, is DVKVTQSSRYLVKRTGEKVFLECVQDMDHENMFWYRQDPGLGLRLIYFSYDVKMKEKGDIPEGYSVSREKKERFSLILESASTNQTSMYLCASSRPGQGAYEQYFGPGTRLTVT.

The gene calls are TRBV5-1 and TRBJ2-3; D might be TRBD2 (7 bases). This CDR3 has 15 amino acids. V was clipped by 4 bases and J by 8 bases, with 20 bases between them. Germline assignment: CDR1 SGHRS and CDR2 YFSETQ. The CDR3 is CASSEGRGGVGTQYF. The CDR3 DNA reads TGCGCCAGCAGCGAAGGGAGGGGGGGCGTCGGTACGCAGTATTTT.

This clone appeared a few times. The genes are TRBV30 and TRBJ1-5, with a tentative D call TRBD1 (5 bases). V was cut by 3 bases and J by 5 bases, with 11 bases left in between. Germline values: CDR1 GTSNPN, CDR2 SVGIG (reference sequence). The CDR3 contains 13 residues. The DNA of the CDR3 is TGTGCCTGGAGGGGGCGGTGGGATCAGCCCCAGCATTTT. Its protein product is CAWRGRWDQPQHF.

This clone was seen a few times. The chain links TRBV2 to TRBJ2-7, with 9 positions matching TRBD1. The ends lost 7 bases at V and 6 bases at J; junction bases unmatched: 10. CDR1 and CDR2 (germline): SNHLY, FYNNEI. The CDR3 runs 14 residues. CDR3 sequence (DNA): TGTGCCAGCACTCCCGGACAGGGGACCTTCGAGCAGTACTTC. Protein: CASTPGQGTFEQYF.

The CDR3 DNA sequence: TGCAGCGCAGGGGGCCCCTCCTACGAGCAGTACTTC. Its protein is CSAGGPSYEQYF. This rearrangement joins TRBV29-1 to TRBJ2-7; 8 nucleotides match TRBD1. V lost 7 bases to trimming and J lost 0 bases; unmatched junction nucleotides: 2. CDR1 and CDR2 (germline): SQVTM, ANQGSEA. The CDR3 extends over 12 amino acids.